These T cell receptor beta chains were read from a single sample in a study of blood T cell repertoires in COVID-19. TCRdb's copy holds only in-frame clones and misses some; the assay was immunoSEQ multiplex PCR. Among roughly 410,000 clones, 89% were seen once, and the ten largest hold about 1.6%. Sequencing used peripheral blood. The receptors here all came from a woman between 40 and 50 years old with COVID-19, enrolled during active disease. CDR3s include the opening cysteine and the closing phenylalanine or tryptophan. The order of the fields is clone size, D gene, J gene, CDR3 length, V gene, CDR3 protein, CDR3 DNA. A D gene is named only where the DNA matches it firmly. The size entry is marked missing in some rows and otherwise reads once, few, many or a size class.

>-|-|TRBJ1-4|14|TRBV9
CASSVGPAGEKLFF
TGTGCCAGCAGCGTAGGGCCTGCGGGGGAAAAACTGTTTTTT
>-|-|TRBJ2-1|15|TRBV10-3
CAISNREEFFDEQFF
TGTGCCATCAGTAACAGGGAAGAGTTCTTTGATGAGCAGTTCTTC
>few|TRBD1|TRBJ2-1|16|TRBV5-4
CASSPRTGNNYNEQFF
TGTGCCAGCAGCCCTCGGACAGGGAACAATTACAATGAGCAGTTCTTC
>-|-|TRBJ1-5|14|TRBV7-2
CASSLLGGYQPQHF
TGTGCCAGCAGCTTATTGGGAGGGTATCAGCCCCAGCATTTT
>once|TRBD1|TRBJ1-4|15|TRBV5-1
CASSLAGTGDEKLFF
TGCGCCAGCAGCTTGGCCGGGACAGGGGATGAAAAACTGTTTTTT
>-|TRBD2|TRBJ2-1|16|TRBV6-2/TRBV6-3
CASRPAGLGRFNEQFF
TGTGCCAGCAGACCTGCGGGACTAGGACGGTTCAATGAGCAGTTCTTC
>-|-|TRBJ1-1|15|TRBV27
CASSLYGLRNTEAFF
TGTGCCAGCAGTTTATATGGACTCAGGAACACTGAAGCTTTCTTT
>-|TRBD1|TRBJ2-7|15|TRBV7-2
CASSLDRFISYEQYF
TGTGCCAGCAGCTTGGACAGGTTTATCTCCTACGAGCAGTACTTC
>-|-|TRBJ1-1|17|TRBV6-2/TRBV6-3
CASSYPFGGLRNTEAFF
TGTGCCAGCAGTTACCCCTTCGGGGGACTAAGGAACACTGAAGCTTTCTTT
>-|-|TRBJ2-5|12|TRBV6-2/TRBV6-3
CASSSMSETQYF
TGTGCCAGCAGTTCTATGTCTGAGACCCAGTACTTC
>-|-|TRBJ2-7|14|TRBV7-2
CASSLGLHSYEQYF
TGTGCCAGCAGCCTGGGACTGCACTCCTACGAGCAGTACTTC
>-|TRBD1|TRBJ1-2|18|TRBV7-8
CASSPSIGGIGLDYGYTF
TGTGCCAGCAGTCCATCCATAGGGGGCATAGGTTTGGACTATGGCTACACCTTC
>-|TRBD2|TRBJ2-5|15|TRBV7-7
CASSRLAGEQETQYF
TGTGCTAGCAGCCGACTAGCGGGGGAACAAGAGACCCAGTACTTC
>-|-|TRBJ1-1|13|TRBV5-1
CASSPTGPTEAFF
TGCGCCAGCAGCCCAACAGGGCCCACTGAAGCTTTCTTT
>-|TRBD2|TRBJ2-5|19|TRBV4-2
CASSQESAAPGGGTKTQYF
TGTGCCAGCAGCCAAGAGTCGGCAGCCCCCGGGGGGGGCACGAAGACCCAGTACTTC
>-|TRBD1|TRBJ1-2|17|TRBV11-2
CASSPLTGQGAINGYTF
TGTGCCAGCAGCCCACTGACGGGACAGGGGGCGATTAATGGCTACACCTTC
>-|-|TRBJ2-2|15|TRBV18
CASSTREVDTGELFF
TGTGCCAGCTCAACAAGAGAGGTCGACACCGGGGAGCTGTTTTTT
>-|TRBD1|TRBJ2-1|16|TRBV5-4
CASSLDGQGDYNEQFF
TGTGCCAGCAGCTTAGATGGACAGGGGGACTACAATGAGCAGTTCTTC
>-|-|TRBJ1-1|17|TRBV29-1
CSATKRGRTGGFAEAFF
TGCAGCGCAACCAAAAGGGGGAGAACCGGGGGGTTCGCTGAAGCTTTCTTT